The T cell receptor (beta chain) under discussion was sequenced for a study of cytomegalovirus exposure and HLA in healthy donors. Study in general: In an earlier analysis, 95 million to 140 million unique TCR beta sequences were found from some 200 million T cells.

PCR employed 60 Vbeta and 13 Jbeta primers. Libraries were prepared by immunoSEQ multiplex PCR; TCRdb keeps only in-frame clonotypes and omits some of them. The sample consists of 110,000 to 150,000 clones, around 79% of them appearing once. Overall study findings and caveats: It was reported that TCR beta sequences correctly inferred the HLA-A and HLA-B alleles for most subjects. In an earlier analysis, in some 600 donors, most V segments appeared productive either ~87% or ~30% of the time. Across HLA loci, a later analysis found differing TCR association rates, with DRB1 most and HLA-C fewest.

As for this clone: The antigen remains unidentified.

This receptor was identified in a female donor in good health and CMV-seronegative. Sequenced input: PBMCs.

The CDR3 sequence is CASSQERAGTYGYTF. For the CDR3, the DNA is TGCGCCAGCAGCCAAGAGAGAGCAGGTACCTATGGCTACACCTTC. The rearrangement links TRBV4-3 to TRBJ1-2, with no clear D. This CDR3 has 15 amino acids. V was clipped by 0 bases and J by 4 bases, with 12 bases between them. Germline loops: CDR1 LGHNA, CDR2 YSLEER.